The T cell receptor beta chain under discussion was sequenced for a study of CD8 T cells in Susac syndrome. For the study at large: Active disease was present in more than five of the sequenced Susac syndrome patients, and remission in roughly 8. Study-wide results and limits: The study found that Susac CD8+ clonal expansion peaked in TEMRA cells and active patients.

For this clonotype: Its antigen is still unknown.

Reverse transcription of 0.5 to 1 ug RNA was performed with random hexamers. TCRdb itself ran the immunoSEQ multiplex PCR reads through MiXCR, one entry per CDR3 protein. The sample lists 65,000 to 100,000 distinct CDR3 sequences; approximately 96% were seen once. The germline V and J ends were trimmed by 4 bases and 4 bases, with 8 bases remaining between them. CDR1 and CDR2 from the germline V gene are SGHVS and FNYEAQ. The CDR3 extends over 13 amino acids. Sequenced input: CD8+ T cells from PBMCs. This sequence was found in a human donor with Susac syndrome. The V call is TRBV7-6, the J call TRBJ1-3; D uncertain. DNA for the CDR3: TGTGCCAGCAGCTCCCTCGGGGGAAACACCATATATTTT. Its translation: CASSSLGGNTIYF.